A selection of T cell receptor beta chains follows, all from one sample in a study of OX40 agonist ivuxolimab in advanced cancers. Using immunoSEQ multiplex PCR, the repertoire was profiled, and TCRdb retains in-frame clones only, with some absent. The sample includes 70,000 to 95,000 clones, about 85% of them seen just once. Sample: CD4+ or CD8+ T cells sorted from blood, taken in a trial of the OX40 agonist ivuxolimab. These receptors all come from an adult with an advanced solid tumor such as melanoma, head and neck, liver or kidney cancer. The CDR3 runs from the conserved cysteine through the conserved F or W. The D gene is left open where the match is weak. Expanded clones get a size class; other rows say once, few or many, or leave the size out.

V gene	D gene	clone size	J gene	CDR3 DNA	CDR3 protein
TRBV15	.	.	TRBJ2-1	TGTGCCACCAGCAGTACCTCGGGAAATGAGCAGTTCTTC	CATSSTSGNEQFF
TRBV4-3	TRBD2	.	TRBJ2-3	TGCGCCAGCAGCCGACTAGCGGGTGGGGATACGCAGTATTTT	CASSRLAGGDTQYF
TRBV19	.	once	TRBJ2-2	TGTGCCAGTAGTATGAGGGGAGGGGAGCTGTTTTTT	CASSMRGGELFF
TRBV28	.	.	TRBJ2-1	TGTGCCAGCAGTTTAGGACCCATCAATGAGCAGTTCTTC	CASSLGPINEQFF
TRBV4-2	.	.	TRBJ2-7	TGTGCCAGCAGCCAAGATCAGGAGAAAATCTACGAGCAGTACTTC	CASSQDQEKIYEQYF
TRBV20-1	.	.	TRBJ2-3	TGCAGTGCTTACGCAACAGATACGCAGTATTTT	CSAYATDTQYF
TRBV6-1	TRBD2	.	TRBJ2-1	TGTGCCAGCAGTGAAATTATAGCGGGCGTGACTTACAATGAGCAGTTCTTC	CASSEIIAGVTYNEQFF
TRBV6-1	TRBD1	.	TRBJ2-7	TGTGCCAGCAGTACCGGGACAGGGGGCCCCGAGCAGTACTTC	CASSTGTGGPEQYF
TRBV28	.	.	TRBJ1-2	TGTGCCAGCAGTTTTGGTGTCACGGGGGGCTACACCTTC	CASSFGVTGGYTF
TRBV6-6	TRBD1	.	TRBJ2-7	TGTGCCAGCAGTTACAGGACAGGGGGAGTCGAGCAGTACTTC	CASSYRTGGVEQYF
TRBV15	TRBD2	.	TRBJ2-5	TGTGCCACCAGCAGAGGAATTATAGCGGGAGAGACCCAGTACTTC	CATSRGIIAGETQYF
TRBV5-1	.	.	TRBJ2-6	TGCGCCAGCAGCTTGGGCTTTGGGGATGGGGCCAACGTCCTGACTTTC	CASSLGFGDGANVLTF
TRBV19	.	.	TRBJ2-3	TGTGCCAGTAGTATAGGGTCTTTCGCGCAGTATTTT	CASSIGSFAQYF
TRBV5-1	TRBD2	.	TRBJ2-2	TGCGCCAGCAGCGCAACTAGCGGAGAAACCGGGGAGCTGTTTTTT	CASSATSGETGELFF
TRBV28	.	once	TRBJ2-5	TGTGCCAGCAGGGGCCGTATTAAGACCCAGTACTTC	CASRGRIKTQYF
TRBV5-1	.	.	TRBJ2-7	TGCGCCAGCAGCTTGCAGGGAGTCTACGAGCAGTACTTC	CASSLQGVYEQYF
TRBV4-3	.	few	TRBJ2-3	TGCGCCAGCAATTGGTTTGTGGGGACAGATACGCAGTATTTT	CASNWFVGTDTQYF
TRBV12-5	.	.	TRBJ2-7	TGTGCTAGTGGTTTTATCAACGAGCAGTACTTC	CASGFINEQYF
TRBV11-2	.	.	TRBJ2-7	TGTGCCAGCAGCTTAGAGGCAATCCAGGGGTATCGGGAGCAGTACTTC	CASSLEAIQGYREQYF
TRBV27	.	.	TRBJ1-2	TGTGCCAGCAGTACCAGGGGTCATGGCTACACCTTC	CASSTRGHGYTF
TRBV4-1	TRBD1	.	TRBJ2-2	TGCGCCAGCAGCCAGGGACAGGGGGCTTCCGGGGAGCTGTTTTTT	CASSQGQGASGELFF
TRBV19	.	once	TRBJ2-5	TGTGCCAGTAGACATCGGGACCTTCCAGAGACCCAGTACTTC	CASRHRDLPETQYF
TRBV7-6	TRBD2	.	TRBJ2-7	TGTGCCAGCAGCTCGAGGACTAGCGAGAGGTACGAGCAGTACTTC	CASSSRTSERYEQYF
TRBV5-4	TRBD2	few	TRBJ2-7	TGTGCCAGCAGCTTGGATGGCGGGAGGGTTTCCTACGAGCAGTACTTC	CASSLDGGRVSYEQYF
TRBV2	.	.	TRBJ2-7	TGTGCCAGCAGGCCCAACCGAGCTTTGGGTGAGCAGTACTTC	CASRPNRALGEQYF
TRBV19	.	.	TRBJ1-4	TGTGCCAGTAGCAATTATCGGACATCGGATGAAAAACTGTTTTTT	CASSNYRTSDEKLFF
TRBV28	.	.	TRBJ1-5	TGTGCCAGCGGCGCGGGGTTCGGCAATCAGCCCCAGCATTTT	CASGAGFGNQPQHF
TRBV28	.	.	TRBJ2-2	TGTGCCAGCAGTCCAAGGAAGGGGACGGCTCAGGCCGGGGAGCTGTTTTTT	CASSPRKGTAQAGELFF
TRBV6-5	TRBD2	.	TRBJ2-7	TGTGCCAGCAGTTACGGCGGGAGTGCTACCAACGAGCAGTACTTC	CASSYGGSATNEQYF
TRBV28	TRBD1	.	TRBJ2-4	TGTGCCAGCAGAGAGCTAGGCGACAGGGGAAACATTCAGTACTTC	CASRELGDRGNIQYF
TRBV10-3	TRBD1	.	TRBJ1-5	TGTGCCATCAGTGATGGGACAGGGAGAAATCAGCCCCAGCATTTT	CAISDGTGRNQPQHF